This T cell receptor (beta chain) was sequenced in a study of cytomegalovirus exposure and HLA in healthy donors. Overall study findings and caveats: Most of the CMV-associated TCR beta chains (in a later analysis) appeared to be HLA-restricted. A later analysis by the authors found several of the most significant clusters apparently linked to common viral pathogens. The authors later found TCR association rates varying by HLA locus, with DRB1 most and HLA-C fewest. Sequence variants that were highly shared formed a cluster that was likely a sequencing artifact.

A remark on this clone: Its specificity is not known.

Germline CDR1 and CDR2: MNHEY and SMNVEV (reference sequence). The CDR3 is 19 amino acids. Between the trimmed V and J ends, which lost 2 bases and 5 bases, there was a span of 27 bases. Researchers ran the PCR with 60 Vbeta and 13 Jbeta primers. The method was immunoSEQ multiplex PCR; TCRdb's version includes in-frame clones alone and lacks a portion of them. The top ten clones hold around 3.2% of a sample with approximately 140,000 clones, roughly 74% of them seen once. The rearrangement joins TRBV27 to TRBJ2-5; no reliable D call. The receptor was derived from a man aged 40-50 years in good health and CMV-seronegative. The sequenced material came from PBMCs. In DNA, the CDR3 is TGTGCCAGCAGTTTAATGTGCATCGGCGGCGATACGGATTGGGAGACCCAGTACTTC. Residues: CASSLMCIGGDTDWETQYF.